These 9 T cell receptor beta chains were all obtained from the same sample, sequenced in a study of T-cell reconstitution after alpha-beta-depleted transplantation in children. Unique molecular identifiers tagged the TCRbeta library. Each CDR3 protein gets one entry after TCRdb re-called the PCR reads with MiXCR. This table holds hundreds of thousands of distinct CDR3 sequences, under 25% found once. The specimen was PBMCs, mostly from graft donor cells, collected 360 days after TCRalphabeta/CD19-depleted stem cell transplant. The receptor source for this set is a boy younger than two who had a stem cell transplant for acute myeloid leukemia, so the T cells may come from the graft donor.

The chain links TRBV20-1 to TRBJ2-1; D remains unclear. This CDR3 region has 16 residues. V was cut by 5 bases and J by 0 bases, with 17 bases left in between. Germline V gene lookup returns CDR1 DFQATT and CDR2 SNEGSKA (reference sequence). CDR3 nucleotides: TGCAGTGCTCCCCCTCTAGGCAGTCGCTCCTACAATGAGCAGTTCTTC. The encoded protein is CSAPPLGSRSYNEQFF.

This clonotype occurred once. J is TRBJ2-1 and V is TRBV28, with D possibly called TRBD1 or TRBD2 (5 bases each). The V gene's germline CDR1 is MDHEN and CDR2 SYDVKM. The CDR3 loop spans 13 amino acids. The V end lost 5 bases, the J end lost 11 bases, and 16 bases lay between the germline ends. This chain's CDR3 is CASSPTSTGQQFF. As DNA, the CDR3 is TGTGCCAGCAGTCCCACCAGCACGGGGCAGCAGTTCTTC. The full variable domain, its missing parts supplied by reference TRBV28 and TRBJ2-1, is DVKVTQSSRYLVKRTGEKVFLECVQDMDHENMFWYRQDPGLGLRLIYFSYDVKMKEKGDIPEGYSVSREKKERFSLILESASTNQTSMYLCASSPTSTGQQFFGPGTRLTVL.

A few counts support this clonotype. The rearrangement joins TRBV10-2 to TRBJ2-2, with 12 bases matching TRBD2. V dropped 5 bases and J dropped 0; count of bases not matched to a gene: 7. The CDR3 is 18 residues long. Germline V gene lookup returns CDR1 WSHSY and CDR2 SAAADI. The CDR3 here is CASSRSGLAGTNTGELFF. The CDR3 bases are TGCGCCAGCAGTCGGTCCGGACTAGCGGGGACGAACACCGGGGAGCTGTTTTTT.

This chain connects TRBV5-1 to TRBJ2-7; TRBD1 matches 9 bases. Germline loops: CDR1 SGHRS, CDR2 YFSETQ. V lost 2 bases and J lost 5; bases outside the gene matches: 5. There are 14 residues in the CDR3. The DNA for the CDR3 is TGCGCCAGCAGCTTTGATGGGACAGGGAACGAGCAGTACTTC. This encodes CASSFDGTGNEQYF.

This clonotype has a handful of counts. The rearrangement uses TRBV20-1 and TRBJ2-1; TRBD2 matches at 7 bases. V was pared by 3 bases and J by 7 bases, with 12 bases of the junction left unmatched. The germline V gene encodes CDR1 DFQATT and CDR2 SNEGSKA (reference sequence). There are 15 residues in the CDR3. The CDR3 reads CSARVGTGRGNEQFF. CDR3 bases: TGCAGTGCTAGGGTTGGAACGGGGCGGGGGAATGAGCAGTTCTTC.

This clonotype was observed at least ten times. The chain employs TRBV6-5 and TRBJ2-1; D may be TRBD1 (5 bases). The V end was cut by 2 bases, the J end by 2 bases, with 10 bases between. This CDR3 has 15 residues. Germline V gene data show CDR1 as MNHEY and CDR2 as SVGAGI. The CDR3 coding sequence is TGTGCCAGCAGTTACGAAGGGGCTCCCTACAATGAGCAGTTCTTC. Its protein product is CASSYEGAPYNEQFF.

This clonotype was detected a few times. V is TRBV10-3 and J is TRBJ2-7; tentatively, D is TRBD1 (6 bases). V lost 0 bases and J lost 2, with 11 bases in between. Germline assignment: CDR1 ENHRY and CDR2 SYGVKD. This CDR3 comprises 15 residues. The CDR3 sequence: CAISESQGSPYEQYF. CDR3 in DNA: TGTGCCATCAGTGAGTCGCAGGGGTCCCCCTACGAGCAGTACTTC.

The chain links TRBV6-5 to TRBJ2-7, with 7 bases matching TRBD1. This CDR3 has 13 residues. With V trimmed by 7 bases and J by 5 bases, 8 bases remained unmatched. Germline CDR1 is MNHEY and CDR2 is SVGAGI. CDR3 bases: TGTGCCAGCACTTATACAGGGGCCCACGAGCAGTACTTC. Translation gives CASTYTGAHEQYF.

This sequence joins TRBV3-1 and TRBJ2-2; tentatively, D is TRBD2 (5 bases). V was cut by 1 base and J by 1 base, with 10 bases left in between. This CDR3 is built from 16 residues. The germline gives CDR1 LGHDT, CDR2 YNNKEL (reference sequence). CDR3 nucleotide sequence: TGTGCCAGCAGCCAAGTACAAGCGGTGAACACCGGGGAGCTGTTTTTT. This codes for CASSQVQAVNTGELFF. The whole variable domain, remainder taken from reference TRBV3-1 and TRBJ2-2, is DTAVSQTPKYLVTQMGNDKSIKCEQNLGHDTMYWYKQDSKKFLKIMFSYNNKELIINETVPNRFSPKSPDKAHLNLHINSLELGDSAVYFCASSQVQAVNTGELFFGEGSRLTVL.